The rows below give T cell receptor beta chains drawn from one sample of a study of T cell changes during pregnancy in multiple sclerosis. Assay used: immunoSEQ multiplex PCR; TCRdb lists only in-frame clones, some missing. Of tens of thousands of clones detected, around 92% appear once; the ten largest clones hold about 2.5%. The specimen was peripheral blood, collected before pregnancy. The receptors originated from a female donor with multiple sclerosis, enrolled in a pregnancy study. Both conserved end residues are part of each CDR3. The D gene is left open where the match is weak. Clone size is stated in some rows and not others, as once, few, many or a class when expanded.

NA | TRBJ2-4 | TRBV9 | NA | TGTGCCAGCAGCGTAAGGTCAGGGGCCAAAAACATTCAGTACTTC | CASSVRSGAKNIQYF
NA | TRBJ2-2 | TRBV11-2 | NA | TGTGCCAGCAGCCAATCCGTGACAGTCACCGGGGAGCTGTTTTTT | CASSQSVTVTGELFF
NA | TRBJ1-1 | TRBV10-2 | NA | TGCGCCAGCAGTGAGTCTAATTGGTACAGGGAGACTGAAGCTTTCTTT | CASSESNWYRETEAFF
NA | TRBJ2-1 | TRBV6-6 | NA | TGTGCCAGCAGTTCTATTTCGGGAGTTGACTACAATGAGCAGTTCTTC | CASSSISGVDYNEQFF
NA | TRBJ2-5 | TRBV5-1 | TRBD2 | TGCGCCAGCAGCCCGGGACTAGCGGGAGCGACAGACTCGACCCAGTACTTC | CASSPGLAGATDSTQYF
NA | TRBJ2-3 | TRBV15 | TRBD2 | TGTGCCACCAGCAGAGGAGGGGCTAGCGGGAAGGATACGCAGTATTTT | CATSRGGASGKDTQYF
NA | TRBJ2-1 | TRBV6-1 | TRBD2 | TGTGCCAACCTACTACCCGGGAGGGAAAATGAGCAGTTCTTC | CANLLPGRENEQFF
NA | TRBJ1-1 | TRBV9 | NA | TGTGCCAGCAGCGGAGGAGGGACGGACCTGAACACTGAAGCTTTCTTT | CASSGGGTDLNTEAFF
NA | TRBJ2-3 | TRBV4-1 | NA | TGCGCCAGCAGCCTTGACAGTTCGCCCACAGATACGCAGTATTTT | CASSLDSSPTDTQYF
NA | TRBJ2-5 | TRBV7-9 | TRBD1 | TGTGCCAGCAGCCCTGGACAGGGGTACCAAGAGACCCAGTACTTC | CASSPGQGYQETQYF
NA | TRBJ1-1 | TRBV11-3 | NA | TGTGCCAGCAGCTTCGGCGGGAGTGTTGGCACTGAAGCTTTCTTT | CASSFGGSVGTEAFF
NA | TRBJ2-1 | TRBV5-1 | TRBD1 | TGCGCCAGCAGCTTGTGGACAGGGAGCAATGAGCAGTTCTTC | CASSLWTGSNEQFF
NA | TRBJ2-7 | TRBV28 | NA | TGTGCCAGCAGTTGGGGCGGTCCCTACGAGCAGTACTTC | CASSWGGPYEQYF
once | TRBJ1-5 | TRBV7-8 | NA | TGTGCCAGCAGCTCTAGGCGGGGGGAGCATCAGCCCCAGCATTTT | CASSSRRGEHQPQHF
NA | TRBJ2-3 | TRBV4-1 | TRBD1 | TGCGCCAGCAGCCAAGAGGACAGGGTGCAGTATTTT | CASSQEDRVQYF
NA | TRBJ2-7 | TRBV19 | NA | TGTGCCAGTAGTATAGCGATTTTGGTTCGGGGTTCCTACGAGCAGTACTTC | CASSIAILVRGSYEQYF
few | TRBJ2-3 | TRBV6-4 | TRBD2 | TGTGCCAGCAGTGCACTAGCGGGAGCAGATACGCAGTATTTT | CASSALAGADTQYF
NA | TRBJ1-2 | TRBV18 | NA | TGTGCCAGCTCACCCGGAGGGCATGGCTACACCTTC | CASSPGGHGYTF
NA | TRBJ2-7 | TRBV7-9 | TRBD2 | TGTGCCAGCAGCTTTTCTACTAGCGGCTTCTCCTACGAGCAGTACTTC | CASSFSTSGFSYEQYF
NA | TRBJ1-2 | TRBV19 | NA | TGTGCCAGTAGCCCCCGCGGCAGTAACTATGGCTACACCTTC | CASSPRGSNYGYTF
NA | TRBJ1-4 | TRBV4-3 | NA | TGCGCCAGCAGCCAAGGCCCCTCCGGGAAACTGTTTTTT | CASSQGPSGKLFF
NA | TRBJ2-3 | TRBV19 | NA | TGTGCCAGTAGTCTCGGGGGAGTTCGCACAGATACGCAGTATTTT | CASSLGGVRTDTQYF
NA | TRBJ2-5 | TRBV11-3 | NA | TGTGCCAGCAGCTTGGGCAGGGTCGGCCTGGGAGAGACCCAGTACTTC | CASSLGRVGLGETQYF
NA | TRBJ1-1 | TRBV7-6 | TRBD1 | TGTGCCAGCAGCTTAGCTAAAGAGCAGGGGGGCACTGAAGCTTTCTTT | CASSLAKEQGGTEAFF
NA | TRBJ1-4 | TRBV2 | NA | TGTGCCAGCAGTCAACGGGAGGCAACTAATGAAAAACTGTTTTTT | CASSQREATNEKLFF
NA | TRBJ2-2 | TRBV15 | NA | TGTGCCACCAGCAGAGATCAGGTCGGTGTCGGCGGGGAGCTGTTTTTT | CATSRDQVGVGGELFF
NA | TRBJ2-7 | TRBV11-3 | TRBD2 | TGTGCCAGCAGCTTACCAGCGGGAGGGCCGTACGAGCAGTACTTC | CASSLPAGGPYEQYF
NA | TRBJ2-1 | TRBV7-9 | TRBD2 | TGTGCCAGCAGCGAAGAAAGGACTAGCGGGAGCAATGAGCAGTTCTTC | CASSEERTSGSNEQFF
NA | TRBJ2-1 | TRBV7-9 | TRBD2 | TGTGCCAGCAGCTCCCCCTCGGGCGGGAGGGCCGGGGATGAGCAGTTCTTC | CASSSPSGGRAGDEQFF
NA | TRBJ2-1 | TRBV28 | NA | TGTGCCAGCAGTCCCCGTCCGGGAGCCACCTACAATGAGCAGTTCTTC | CASSPRPGATYNEQFF
NA | TRBJ1-5 | TRBV2 | NA | TGTGCCAGCAAACCCCCGGGACAACGGCTCAATCAGCCCCAGCATTTT | CASKPPGQRLNQPQHF
NA | TRBJ2-1 | TRBV5-1 | TRBD2 | TGCGCCAGCAGGGGGGTAGCGGGAGGAGCTGGAGATGAGCAGTTCTTC | CASRGVAGGAGDEQFF
NA | TRBJ2-3 | TRBV21-1 | NA | TGTGCCAGCAGCAAACACACTTCTAGCGGGAGGGCCGTTCGAGATACGCAGTATTTT | CASSKHTSSGRAVRDTQYF
NA | TRBJ2-6 | TRBV9 | NA | TGTGCCAGCAGCGGAGTTCGGGGGGCCAACGTCCTGACTTTC | CASSGVRGANVLTF
NA | TRBJ2-5 | TRBV29-1 | TRBD1 | TGCAGCGTTGGAGGGGGCCGGGAGACCCAGTACTTC | CSVGGGRETQYF
NA | TRBJ2-5 | TRBV28 | NA | TGTGCCAGCAGTACGGGACACAACCAAGAGACCCAGTACTTC | CASSTGHNQETQYF
NA | TRBJ2-1 | TRBV5-6 | TRBD2 | TGTGCCAGCAGCTTGGGGACTAGCTCCTACAATGAGCAGTTCTTC | CASSLGTSSYNEQFF
NA | TRBJ2-1 | TRBV5-1 | NA | TGCGCCAGCAGCTTCGGCAGGGGAGGGGATGAGCAGTTCTTC | CASSFGRGGDEQFF
once | TRBJ2-1 | TRBV28 | TRBD2 | TGTGCCAGCACCCTGGTGGGGGGGGATGGCGATGAGCAGTTCTTC | CASTLVGGDGDEQFF
NA | TRBJ2-2 | TRBV4-1 | NA | TGCGCCAGCAGCCAAGGTACAGGAGTCACCGGGGAGCTGTTTTTT | CASSQGTGVTGELFF
NA | TRBJ2-7 | TRBV11-2 | TRBD2 | TGTGCCAGCAGCCGGACTAGCGGAGCCTCCTACGAGCAGTACTTC | CASSRTSGASYEQYF
NA | TRBJ2-1 | TRBV7-6 | NA | TGTGCCAGCAGCTTAGGGGAGTGGGGGGATTTCGATGAGCAGTTCTTC | CASSLGEWGDFDEQFF
NA | TRBJ2-4 | TRBV6-1 | TRBD2 | TGTGCCAGCAGTGTCGGGGGGACGGGGACCAAAAACATTCAGTACTTC | CASSVGGTGTKNIQYF
NA | TRBJ1-1 | TRBV5-4 | NA | TGTGCCAGCAGCTGGACTCTGAACACTGAAGCTTTCTTT | CASSWTLNTEAFF
NA | TRBJ2-1 | TRBV18 | TRBD1 | TGTGCCAGCTCACCTCGGGGACAGCTAAGCTCCTACAATGAGCAGTTCTTC | CASSPRGQLSSYNEQFF
NA | TRBJ2-7 | TRBV27 | TRBD2 | TGTGCCAGCAGTGATCTCGCGGGAGGGAGAAACTACGAGCAGTACTTC | CASSDLAGGRNYEQYF
NA | TRBJ2-2 | TRBV19 | NA | TGTGCCAGTAGTAAGAAGGGGACTCAGGCCGGGGAGCTGTTTTTT | CASSKKGTQAGELFF
NA | TRBJ2-1 | TRBV6-4 | TRBD2 | TGTGCCAGCAGTGACGAGAGCGGGAGTATGTATGAGCAGTTCTTC | CASSDESGSMYEQFF
NA | TRBJ2-7 | TRBV5-4 | TRBD2 | TGTGCCAGCAGCAGCGGGACTAGCGGGTCCTCCTACGAGCAGTACTTC | CASSSGTSGSSYEQYF
NA | TRBJ2-7 | TRBV25-1 | TRBD1 | TGTGCCAGCAGTGAATATGGGACAGGGATCTACGAGCAGTACTTC | CASSEYGTGIYEQYF
NA | TRBJ2-5 | TRBV9 | TRBD2 | TGTGCCAGCAGCGTAGAGGGGACTAGCATTGAGACCCAGTACTTC | CASSVEGTSIETQYF
few | TRBJ1-1 | TRBV28 | NA | TGTGCCAGCAGTTTACCCAAGAGGGTGGGGAACACTGAAGCTTTCTTT | CASSLPKRVGNTEAFF
NA | TRBJ2-5 | TRBV19 | TRBD1 | TGTGCCAGTAGTCCCGCGGACAGGCCTGCAGAGACCCAGTACTTC | CASSPADRPAETQYF
NA | TRBJ1-4 | TRBV18 | TRBD1 | TGTGCCAGCTCGCTTCAGGGGGCTTTTAATGAAAAACTGTTTTTT | CASSLQGAFNEKLFF
NA | TRBJ2-7 | TRBV30 | NA | TGTGCCTGGAGTGTCGTCAGGGGCTACGAGCAGTACTTC | CAWSVVRGYEQYF
NA | TRBJ2-3 | TRBV7-9 | TRBD2 | TGTGCCAGCAGCTTGGAGACTAGCGCAGATACGCAGTATTTT | CASSLETSADTQYF
NA | TRBJ1-2 | TRBV27 | NA | TGTGCCAGCAGTTTAGAGGGAGTGCGTGGCTACACCTTC | CASSLEGVRGYTF
NA | TRBJ2-1 | TRBV5-4 | NA | TGTGCCAGCAGCACCGGACTCCAGGATGAGCAGTTCTTC | CASSTGLQDEQFF
few | TRBJ1-1 | TRBV7-2 | NA | TGTGCCAGCAGCTCTACAGTGGACACTGAAGCTTTCTTT | CASSSTVDTEAFF